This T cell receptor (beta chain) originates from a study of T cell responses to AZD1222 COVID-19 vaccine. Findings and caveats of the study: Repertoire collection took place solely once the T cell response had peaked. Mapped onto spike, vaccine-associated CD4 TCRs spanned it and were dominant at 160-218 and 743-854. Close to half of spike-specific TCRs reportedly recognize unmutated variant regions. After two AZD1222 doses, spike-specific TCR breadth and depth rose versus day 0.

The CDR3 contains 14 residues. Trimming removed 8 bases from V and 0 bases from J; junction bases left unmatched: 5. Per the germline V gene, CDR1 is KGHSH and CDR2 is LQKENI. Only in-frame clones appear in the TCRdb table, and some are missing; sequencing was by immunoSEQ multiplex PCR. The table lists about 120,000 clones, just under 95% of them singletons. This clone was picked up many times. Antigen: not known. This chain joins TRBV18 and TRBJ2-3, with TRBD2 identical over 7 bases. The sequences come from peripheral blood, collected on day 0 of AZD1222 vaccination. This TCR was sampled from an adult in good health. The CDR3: CASKVGGSTDTQYF. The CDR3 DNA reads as TGTGCCAGCAAAGTCGGGGGGAGCACAGATACGCAGTATTTT.